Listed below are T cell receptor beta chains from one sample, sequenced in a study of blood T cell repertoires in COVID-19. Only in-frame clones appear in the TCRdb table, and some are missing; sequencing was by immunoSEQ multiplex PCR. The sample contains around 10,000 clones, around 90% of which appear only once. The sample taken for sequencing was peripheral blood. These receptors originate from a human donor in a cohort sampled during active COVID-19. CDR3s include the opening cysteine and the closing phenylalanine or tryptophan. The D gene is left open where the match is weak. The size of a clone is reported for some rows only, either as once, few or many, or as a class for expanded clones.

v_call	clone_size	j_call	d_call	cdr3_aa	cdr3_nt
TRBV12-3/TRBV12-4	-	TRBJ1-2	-	CASSGGFGYTF	TGTGCCAGCAGTGGCGGATTTGGCTACACCTTC
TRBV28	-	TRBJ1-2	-	CASRLTRDYGYTF	TGTGCCAGCAGACTGACGAGGGACTATGGCTACACCTTC
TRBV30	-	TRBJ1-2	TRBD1	CAWGTVGGYTF	TGTGCCTGGGGGACAGTCGGTGGCTACACCTTC
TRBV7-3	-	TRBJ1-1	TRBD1	CASSRTGNTEAFF	TGTGCCAGCAGCCGGACAGGGAACACTGAAGCTTTCTTT
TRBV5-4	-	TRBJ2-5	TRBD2	CASSLPPGGQETQYF	TGTGCCAGCAGCTTACCTCCGGGGGGACAAGAGACCCAGTACTTC
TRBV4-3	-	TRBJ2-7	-	CASSQGSAVYEQYF	TGCGCCAGCAGCCAAGGTTCAGCGGTATACGAGCAGTACTTC
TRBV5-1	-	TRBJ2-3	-	CASTHTGLADTQYF	TGCGCCAGCACCCACACGGGTCTCGCAGATACGCAGTATTTT
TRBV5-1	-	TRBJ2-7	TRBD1	CASRGQSSSYEQYF	TGCGCCAGCAGGGGACAGTCCTCCTCCTACGAGCAGTACTTC
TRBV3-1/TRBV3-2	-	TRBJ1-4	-	CASTPGPGKVGEKLFF	TGTGCCAGCACCCCCGGCCCGGGTAAAGTGGGTGAAAAACTGTTTTTT
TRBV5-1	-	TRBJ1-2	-	CASSFGGAGYGYTF	TGCGCCAGCAGCTTCGGGGGGGCTGGATATGGCTACACCTTC
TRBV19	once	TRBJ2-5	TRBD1	CASSIQGVGTQYF	TGTGCCAGTAGTATACAGGGGGTGGGGACCCAGTACTTC
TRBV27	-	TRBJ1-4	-	CASSLGGGTAAGNEKLFF	TGTGCCAGCAGTTTAGGGGGAGGGACGGCTGCAGGGAATGAAAAACTGTTTTTT
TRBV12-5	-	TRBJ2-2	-	CASGSPGNTGELFF	TGTGCTAGTGGTTCCCCAGGGAACACCGGGGAGCTGTTTTTT
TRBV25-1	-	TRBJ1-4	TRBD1	CASSVSGQGGEKLFF	TGTGCCAGCAGTGTCTCGGGACAGGGGGGTGAAAAACTGTTTTTT
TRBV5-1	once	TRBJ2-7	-	CASSRPTGSYEQYF	TGCGCCAGCAGCCGACCGACAGGCTCCTACGAGCAGTACTTC
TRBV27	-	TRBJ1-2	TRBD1	CASRPDRVPIGYTF	TGTGCCAGCAGACCAGACAGGGTGCCCATTGGCTACACCTTC
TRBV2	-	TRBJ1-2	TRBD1	CASGAGGVGGYTF	TGTGCCAGCGGCGCAGGGGGAGTCGGTGGCTACACCTTC
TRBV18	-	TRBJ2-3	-	CASSPRVGGGLTADTQYF	TGTGCCAGCTCACCGAGGGTTGGCGGGGGCCTAACCGCAGATACGCAGTATTTT
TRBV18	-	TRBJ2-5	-	CASSPQVLSGRQTQYF	TGTGCCAGCTCACCACAGGTCCTTTCGGGGAGACAGACCCAGTACTTC
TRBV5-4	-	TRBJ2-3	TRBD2	CASSLAGGRDTQYF	TGTGCCAGCAGTCTAGCGGGGGGGAGGGATACGCAGTATTTT
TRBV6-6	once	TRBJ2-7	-	CASSYPQHSASYEQYF	TGTGCCAGCAGTTACCCACAGCATTCCGCCTCGTACGAGCAGTACTTC